This TCR beta chain was identified during a study of tumor-infiltrating lymphocytes in primary liver carcinoma. Unsorted bulk tissue of about 19-33 mg yielded co-extracted RNA and DNA. Germline V lookup: CDR1 MDHEN, CDR2 SYDVKM. Between the trimmed V and J ends, which lost 6 bases and 6 bases, there was a span of 8 bases. The CDR3 has 11 amino acids. TCR beta cDNA was reverse-transcribed from around 0.55 ug of total RNA. The reaction used a constant-region primer and ProtoScript II reverse transcriptase. Slightly modified ARM-PCR, run as three nested multiplex PCR rounds, produced the TCR beta libraries. Two initial PCR rounds of roughly 10 cycles each paired TRBV1-TRBV30 forward primers with a C-beta reverse primer. TCRdb re-called the multiplex PCR reads with MiXCR, one entry per CDR3 protein. The repertoire holds about 120,000 distinct CDR3 sequences, with around 70% as singletons.

Sample: tumor-adjacent normal liver tissue. The TCR was taken from a woman aged 55-69 years with primary liver carcinoma and hepatitis B virus infection. The rearrangement links TRBV28 to TRBJ1-1; D unclear. The CDR3 protein is CASRGIAEAFF. Here the CDR3 DNA reads TGTGCCAGCAGGGGGATAGCTGAAGCTTTCTTT.